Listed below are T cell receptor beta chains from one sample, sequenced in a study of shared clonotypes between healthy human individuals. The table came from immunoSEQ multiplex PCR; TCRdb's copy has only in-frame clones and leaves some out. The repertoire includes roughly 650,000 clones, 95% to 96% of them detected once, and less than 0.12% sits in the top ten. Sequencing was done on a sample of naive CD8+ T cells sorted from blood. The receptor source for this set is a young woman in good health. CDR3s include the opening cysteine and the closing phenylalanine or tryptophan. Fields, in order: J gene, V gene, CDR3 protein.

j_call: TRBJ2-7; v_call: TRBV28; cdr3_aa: CASSLGLSLEGEQYF
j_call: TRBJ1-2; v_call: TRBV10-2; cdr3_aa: CASSESPRAGFFATYGYTF
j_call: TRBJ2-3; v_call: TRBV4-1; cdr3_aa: CASSQRPQGAGGTDTQYF
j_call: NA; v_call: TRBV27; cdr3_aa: CASSLVQGSYEQYF
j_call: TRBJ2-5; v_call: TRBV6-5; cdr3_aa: CASSYFKEQYF
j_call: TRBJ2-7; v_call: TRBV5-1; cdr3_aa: CASSSATPPLEQYF
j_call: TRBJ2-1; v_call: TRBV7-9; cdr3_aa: CASSVYDSYNEQFF
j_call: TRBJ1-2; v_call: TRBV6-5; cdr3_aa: CASTSGQGWGYTF
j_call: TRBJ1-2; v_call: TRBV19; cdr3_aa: CASSILAGSGHGYTF
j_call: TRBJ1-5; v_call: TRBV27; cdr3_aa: CASSLYPGGQPQHF
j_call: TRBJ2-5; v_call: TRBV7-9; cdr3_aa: CASSFAQETQYF
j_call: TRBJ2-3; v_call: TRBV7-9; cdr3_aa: CASSLALIDTQYF
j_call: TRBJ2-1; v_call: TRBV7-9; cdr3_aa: CASSFASGTYNEQFF
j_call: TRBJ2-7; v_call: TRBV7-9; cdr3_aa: CASSYPSTSSGYEQYF
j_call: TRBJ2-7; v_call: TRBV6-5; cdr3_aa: CASSYSLFYEQYF
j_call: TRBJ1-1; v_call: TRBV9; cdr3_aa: CASSVALTGEAFF
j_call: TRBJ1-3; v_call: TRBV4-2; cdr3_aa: CASSQVSQGALGNTIYF
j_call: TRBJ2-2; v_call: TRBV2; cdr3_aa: CASGTESNTGELFF
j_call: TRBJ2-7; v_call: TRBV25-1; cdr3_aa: CASIGEKDEQYF
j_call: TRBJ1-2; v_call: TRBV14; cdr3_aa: CASSTDSNYGYTF
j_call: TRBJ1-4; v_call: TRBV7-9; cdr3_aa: CASSKPLEEEKLFF
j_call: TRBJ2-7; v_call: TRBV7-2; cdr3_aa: CASSPTRGSYEQYF
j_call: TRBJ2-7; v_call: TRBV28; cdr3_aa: CASSLEHRLAKLSYEQYF
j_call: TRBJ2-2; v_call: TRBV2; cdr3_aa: CASSEAGPGADVGELFF
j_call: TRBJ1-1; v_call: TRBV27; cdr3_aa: CAIGTGGKGTEAFF
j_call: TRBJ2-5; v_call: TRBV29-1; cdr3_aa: CSVGPGTSGRRIGQETQYF
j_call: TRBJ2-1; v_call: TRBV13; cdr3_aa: CASSLVRGDEQFF
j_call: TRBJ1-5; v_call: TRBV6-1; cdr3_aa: CASSDWGGQPQHF
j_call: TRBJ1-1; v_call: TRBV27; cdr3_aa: CASSGSFTEAFF
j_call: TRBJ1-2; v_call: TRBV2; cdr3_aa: CASRAGTGGYYGYTF
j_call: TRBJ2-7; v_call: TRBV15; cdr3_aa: CATSRAPGPLHEQYF
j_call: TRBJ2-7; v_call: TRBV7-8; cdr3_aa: CASSLADRQGNSYEQYF
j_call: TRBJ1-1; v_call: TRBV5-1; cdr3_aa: CASSLALRQTNTEAFF
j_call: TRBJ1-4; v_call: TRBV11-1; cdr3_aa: CASSQSSTNEKLFF
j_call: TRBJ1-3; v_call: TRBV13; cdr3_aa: CASSLVRGYSGNTIYF
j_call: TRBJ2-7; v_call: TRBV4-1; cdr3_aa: CASSQVHRSSYEQYF
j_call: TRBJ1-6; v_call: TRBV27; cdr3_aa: CASSPRDRIGVVPLHF
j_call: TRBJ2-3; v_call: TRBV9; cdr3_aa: CASSVGTSGSTDTQYF
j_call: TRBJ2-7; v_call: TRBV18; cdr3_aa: CASSPRRGLQYEQYF